This TCR beta chain was observed in a study of blood T cell repertoires in COVID-19. Study background: There were acute and convalescent COVID-19 samples, and they came from the United States, Italy and Spain.

The repertoire was sequenced with immunoSEQ multiplex PCR; TCRdb's copy has only in-frame clones and lacks some. The sample includes approximately 230,000 clones, around 88% of them seen just once. The CDR3 is made up of 14 amino acids. Trimming cost V 2 bases and J 2 bases; bases outside gene matches: 2. The V gene's germline CDR1 is LGHDT and CDR2 YNNKEL (reference sequence). Seattle enrolled patients during active infection and tracked them longitudinally. The receptor was isolated from a woman aged 30 to 39 with COVID-19, enrolled during active disease. The chain recombines TRBV3-1 (or the pseudogene TRBV3-2) with TRBJ2-5; 7 bases match TRBD2. Sequencing input: peripheral blood. CDR3 sequence: CASSQSGAQETQYF. The DNA for the CDR3 is TGTGCCAGCAGCCAAAGCGGGGCGCAAGAGACCCAGTACTTC.